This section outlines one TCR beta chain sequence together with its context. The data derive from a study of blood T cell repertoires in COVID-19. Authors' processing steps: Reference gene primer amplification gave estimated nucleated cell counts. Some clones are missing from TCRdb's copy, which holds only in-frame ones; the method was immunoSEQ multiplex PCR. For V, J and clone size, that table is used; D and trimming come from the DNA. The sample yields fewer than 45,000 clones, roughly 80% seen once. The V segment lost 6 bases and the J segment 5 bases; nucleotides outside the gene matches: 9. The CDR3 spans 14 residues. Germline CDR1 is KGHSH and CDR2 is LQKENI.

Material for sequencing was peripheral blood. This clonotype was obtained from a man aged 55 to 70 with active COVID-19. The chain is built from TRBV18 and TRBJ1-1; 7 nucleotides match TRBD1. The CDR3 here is CASSPEGGRTEAFF. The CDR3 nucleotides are TGTGCCAGCTCTCCAGAAGGGGGCCGGACTGAAGCTTTCTTT.